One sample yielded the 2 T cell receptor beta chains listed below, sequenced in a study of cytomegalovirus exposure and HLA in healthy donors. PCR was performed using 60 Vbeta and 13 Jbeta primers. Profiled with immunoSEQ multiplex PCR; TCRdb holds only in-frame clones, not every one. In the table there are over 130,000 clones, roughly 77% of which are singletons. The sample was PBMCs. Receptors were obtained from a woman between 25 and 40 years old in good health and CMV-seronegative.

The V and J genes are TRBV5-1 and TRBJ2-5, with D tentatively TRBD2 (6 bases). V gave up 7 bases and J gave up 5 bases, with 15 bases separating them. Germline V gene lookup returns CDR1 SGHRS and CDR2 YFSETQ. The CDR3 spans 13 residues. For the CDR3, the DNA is TGCGCCAGCGGAGTAGGCGGGGAGGAGACCCAGTACTTC. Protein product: CASGVGGEETQYF.

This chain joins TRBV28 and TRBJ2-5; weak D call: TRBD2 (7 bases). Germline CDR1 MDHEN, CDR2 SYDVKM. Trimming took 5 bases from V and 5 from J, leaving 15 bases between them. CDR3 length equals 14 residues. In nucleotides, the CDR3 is TGTGCCAGCAGTCGCGGGGGCCCGCCGGAGACCCAGTACTTC. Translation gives CASSRGGPPETQYF.